These 24 T cell receptor beta chains came from one sample sequenced in a study of T cell responses to AZD1222 COVID-19 vaccine. Sequencing used immunoSEQ multiplex PCR; TCRdb keeps in-frame clones, though not all of them. The sample has around 90,000 clones, around nine tenths seen once; the top ten hold 5.2%. Sequencing was performed on peripheral blood, taken on day 0 of MenACWY control vaccination. The source is an adult in good health.

This chain connects TRBV5-1 to TRBJ2-2; 7 bases match TRBD1. Germline V gene data show CDR1 as SGHRS and CDR2 as YFSETQ. Trimming removed 2 bases from V and 0 bases from J; junction bases left unmatched: 4. The CDR3 sequence is 16 residues long. The CDR3 region has the DNA TGCGCCAGCAGCTTAACCGGGACAGCGAACACCGGGGAGCTGTTTTTT. This translates into CASSLTGTANTGELFF.

The CDR3, as DNA: TGTGCCAGCAGTCCTCTAGCGGGAGTTCAAGAGACCCAGTACTTC. Encoded protein: CASSPLAGVQETQYF. The chain links TRBV6-5 to TRBJ2-5; TRBD2 matches at 10 bases. Unmatched junction bases numbered 5, after V lost 5 bases and J lost 2 bases. CDR1 is MNHEY and CDR2 is SVGAGI in the germline V gene. This CDR3 is built from 15 residues.

The V and J genes are TRBV24-1 and TRBJ2-3; weak D call: TRBD1 (6 bases). The CDR3 length is 13 residues. CDR1 KGHDR and CDR2 SFDVKD come from the germline V gene. V shed 9 bases and J shed 2 bases, with 11 bases lying between them. The DNA of the CDR3 is TGTGCCACCGGGGGCCCCGCCACAGATACGCAGTATTTT. Protein product: CATGGPATDTQYF.

The rearrangement uses TRBV28 and TRBJ1-5, with 9 bases identical to TRBD1. Germline CDR1 MDHEN, CDR2 SYDVKM. The CDR3 covers 15 residues. V trimming: 5 bases; J trimming: 4 bases; junction bases outside the gene matches: 6. In DNA form, the CDR3 reads TGTGCCAGCAGTGGGGCGGACAGGGGAAATCAGCCCCAGCATTTT. This encodes CASSGADRGNQPQHF.

The rearrangement links TRBV11-2 to TRBJ2-1; 7 bases map to TRBD2. The V gene's germline CDR1 is SGHAT and CDR2 FQNNGV. Losses at the gene ends were 7 bases for V and 7 bases for J; bases not matched to a gene: 13. The CDR3 length is 15 residues. The CDR3 DNA is TGTGCCAGCAACTTCGTAGCGGGTTCTTGGAATGAGCAGTTCTTC. Amino acids: CASNFVAGSWNEQFF.

This chain connects TRBV11-2 to TRBJ1-5; D remains unclear. Germline lookup yields CDR1 SGHAT and CDR2 FQNNGV. There are 15 residues in the CDR3. V was clipped by 3 bases and J by 6 bases, with 15 bases between them. The CDR3 loop is CASSFSSGLGQPQHF. The CDR3 DNA is TGTGCCAGCAGCTTCTCGTCCGGATTGGGTCAGCCCCAGCATTTT. Variable domain in full (rest from reference TRBV11-2 and TRBJ1-5): EAGVAQSPRYKIIEKRQSVAFWCNPISGHATLYWYQQILGQGPKLLIQFQNNGVVDDSQLPKDRFSAERLKGVDSTLKIQPAKLEDSAVYLCASSFSSGLGQPQHFGDGTRLSIL.

The V gene is TRBV28, the J gene TRBJ1-3; a weak D match, TRBD1 (5 bases). The CDR3 totals 16 residues. CDR1 is MDHEN, CDR2 SYDVKM, per germline. V was shortened by 2 bases and J by 1 base, with 12 bases between the two germline ends. The CDR3 DNA reads TGTGCCAGCAGTTTAGCTAGGGGCCTATCTGGAAACACCATATATTTT. This sequence encodes CASSLARGLSGNTIYF.

V usage is TRBV6-5 and J usage is TRBJ2-3, with D possibly being TRBD1 or TRBD2 (6 bases each). Deletions cut 5 bases from V and 4 bases from J, with 16 bases between. Looked up from germline, CDR1 is MNHEY and CDR2 is SVGAGI. The CDR3 is made up of 15 amino acids. CDR3 residues: CASSPSGARADTQYF. CDR3 nucleotides: TGTGCCAGCAGTCCCTCGGGGGCCAGGGCAGATACGCAGTATTTT.

The V call is TRBV19, the J call TRBJ1-5; no clear D. The CDR3 covers 16 residues. Trimming left V 6 bases short and J 3 bases short, with 18 bases between. Germline CDR1 LNHDA, CDR2 SQIVND (reference sequence). The CDR3 coding sequence is TGTGCCAGTAGATACAGACTCTCTCCTAACAATCAGCCCCAGCATTTT. It yields the protein CASRYRLSPNNQPQHF.

The V and J genes are TRBV28 and TRBJ1-4, with 8 nucleotides matching TRBD1. Germline values: CDR1 MDHEN, CDR2 SYDVKM. The CDR3 sequence is 14 residues long. V trimming: 7 bases; J trimming: 8 bases; junction bases outside the gene matches: 9. CDR3: CASTIGQGWEKLFF. Written as DNA, the CDR3 is TGTGCCAGCACCATAGGACAGGGATGGGAAAAACTGTTTTTT.

The J gene is TRBJ1-1, the V gene TRBV16; D unclear. The V end lost 1 base, the J end lost 6 bases, and 9 bases lay between the germline ends. CDR3 length equals 13 residues. CDR1 KGHSY and CDR2 FQNENV come from the germline V gene. CDR3 sequence reads: CASSQLGGAEAFF. Written as DNA, the CDR3 is TGTGCCAGCAGCCAATTGGGCGGGGCTGAAGCTTTCTTT.

The genes are TRBV10-3 and TRBJ2-2; D gene unclear. Germline CDR1 reads ENHRY; CDR2 reads SYGVKD. The V end lost 0 bases, the J end lost 8 bases, and 7 bases lay between the germline ends. The CDR3 loop spans 13 amino acids. This CDR3 is CAISESNRGELFF. The CDR3 DNA follows: TGTGCCATCAGTGAGTCAAACCGTGGGGAGCTGTTTTTT.

The chain is built from TRBV2 and TRBJ2-5; D unclear. V lost 6 bases and J 1 base, leaving 15 bases between the germline ends. This CDR3 has 15 amino acids. Germline-derived CDR1 and CDR2 are SNHLY and FYNNEI. The CDR3 is CASRIDLPTQETQYF. The DNA of the CDR3 is TGTGCCAGCAGGATCGACTTACCGACCCAAGAGACCCAGTACTTC.

CDR3 sequence: CSASGTGGNEDEKLFF. DNA for the CDR3: TGCAGTGCTAGTGGGACAGGGGGAAACGAGGATGAAAAACTGTTTTTT. The chain has TRBV20-1 and TRBJ1-4, with 11 bases aligning to TRBD1. Germline CDR1 and CDR2: DFQATT and SNEGSKA (reference sequence). Losses at the gene ends were 3 bases for V and 6 bases for J; bases not matched to a gene: 9. The CDR3 runs 16 residues.

V usage is TRBV3-1 (or the pseudogene TRBV3-2) and J usage is TRBJ2-7, with 9 bases that match TRBD1. This CDR3 is 12 amino acids long. CDR1 LGHDT and CDR2 YNNKEL come from the germline V gene (reference sequence). The J segment lost 6 bases and the V segment lost 3 bases, leaving 0 bases of the junction unmatched. In DNA, the CDR3 is TGTGCCAGCAGCCAGGACAGGGGCGAGCAGTACTTC. Translated: CASSQDRGEQYF.

This clone appeared a single time. V and J are TRBV28 and TRBJ1-6; 7 bases align to TRBD1. The CDR3 spans 13 residues. Germline trimming cut 5 bases from V and 10 bases from J; bases unmatched to any gene: 5. CDR1 and CDR2 (germline): MDHEN, SYDVKM. CDR3 coding DNA: TGTGCCAGCAGTGACAGGGTCGGGTCACCCCTCCACTTT. Translated: CASSDRVGSPLHF.

The chain joins TRBV7-2 to TRBJ1-2; D possibly corresponds to TRBD1 (5 bases). Germline CDR1 is SGHTA and CDR2 is FQGNSA. The length of the CDR3 is 13 residues. Trimming stripped 8 bases from V and 6 bases from J, with 16 bases between. This CDR3 is CASGDGRVDGYTF. The CDR3 nucleotides read TGTGCCAGCGGCGATGGCAGGGTAGATGGCTACACCTTC.

This chain connects TRBV27 to TRBJ2-3; D may be TRBD2 (6 bases). The ends were cut back, 5 bases at V and 1 base at J, with 10 bases in the middle. The CDR3 runs to 14 residues. The germline V gene has CDR1 MNHEY and CDR2 SMNVEV (reference sequence). The CDR3 region is CASSIERGTDTQYF. CDR3 DNA: TGTGCCAGCAGTATAGAGCGGGGCACAGATACGCAGTATTTT.

V and J are TRBV7-8 and TRBJ1-1; 7 bases are shared with TRBD1. Germline V gene sequence: CDR1 SGHVS, CDR2 FQNEAQ. This CDR3 has 14 amino acids. J was trimmed by 1 base and V by 5 bases; bases with no gene match: 4. The CDR3 region has the DNA TGTGCCAGCAGCATCACAGGGGAGAACACTGAAGCTTTCTTT. Its translation: CASSITGENTEAFF.

CDR3 region: CASSPRTGGATGELFF. The CDR3 DNA is TGCGCCAGCAGCCCGCGGACAGGGGGTGCCACCGGGGAGCTGTTTTTT. The rearrangement joins TRBV5-1 to TRBJ2-2; 10 positions agree with TRBD1. CDR3 length: 16 amino acids. V was clipped by 4 bases and J by 4 bases; unmatched bases: 7. CDR1 is SGHRS and CDR2 is YFSETQ in the germline V gene.

V and J are TRBV11-2 and TRBJ2-7; 7 bases are a match to TRBD1. Trimming at V came to 2 bases and at J to 2 bases, leaving 6 bases not matched to a gene. The germline gives CDR1 SGHAT, CDR2 FQNNGV. The CDR3 spans 15 residues. The CDR3 here is CASSLNPGTAYEQYF. The CDR3 DNA follows: TGTGCCAGCAGCTTAAACCCCGGGACAGCCTACGAGCAGTACTTC.

The rearrangement uses TRBV10-3 and TRBJ2-7; D remains unclear. The germline V and J ends were trimmed by 3 bases and 2 bases, with 11 bases remaining between them. Germline V gene lookup returns CDR1 ENHRY and CDR2 SYGVKD. This CDR3 region has 14 residues. CDR3 sequence reads: CAISETRVTYEQYF. DNA for the CDR3: TGTGCCATCAGTGAAACCCGGGTCACCTACGAGCAGTACTTC.

The rearrangement joins TRBV14 to TRBJ1-2, with D uncertain. Germline V gene sequence: CDR1 SGHDN, CDR2 FVKESK. Deletions cut 0 bases from V and 4 bases from J, with 6 bases between. The CDR3 runs to 13 residues. In DNA, the CDR3 is TGTGCCAGCAGCCAAGATCGGTCCTATGGCTACACCTTC. The encoded protein is CASSQDRSYGYTF. The variable domain in full, completed from reference TRBV14 and TRBJ1-2, reads EAGVTQFPSHSVIEKGQTVTLRCDPISGHDNLYWYRRVMGKEIKFLLHFVKESKQDESGMPNNRFLAERTGGTYSTLKVQPAELEDSGVYFCASSQDRSYGYTFGSGTRLTVV.

This chain links TRBV11-2 with TRBJ2-5, with 12 bases identical to TRBD2. From germline, CDR1 is SGHAT and CDR2 FQNNGV. V was pared by 0 bases and J by 6 bases, with 5 bases of the junction left unmatched. This CDR3 comprises 16 residues. CDR3 in amino acids: CASSLEIGLAGKTQYF. The CDR3 bases are TGTGCCAGCAGCTTAGAGATCGGACTAGCGGGAAAGACCCAGTACTTC.